The 24 T cell receptor beta chains given below trace back to one sample, sequenced in a study of blood T cell repertoires in COVID-19. TCRdb's table, derived via immunoSEQ multiplex PCR, lists solely in-frame clones and lacks some. The sample includes about 85,000 clones, about four fifths of them seen just once. The sample comprised peripheral blood. These receptors were taken from a man between 60 and 75 years old with acute or convalescent COVID-19.

This clone has just one count. This chain connects TRBV30 to TRBJ1-1, with TRBD1 as a possible D gene (5 bases). The germline CDR1 and CDR2 sequences are GTSNPN and SVGIG (reference sequence). The V end was cut by 1 base, the J end by 8 bases, with 11 bases between. This CDR3 has 12 amino acids. For the CDR3, the DNA is TGTGCCTGGAGTGGTTCAGGGAAGGAAGCTTTCTTT. The encoded protein is CAWSGSGKEAFF. Based on the CDR3 plus reference TRBV30 and TRBJ1-1, the full variable domain is SQTIHQWPATLVQPVGSPLSLECTVEGTSNPNLYWYRQAAGRGLQLLFYSVGIGQISSEVPQNLSASRPQDRQFILSSKKLLLSDSGFYLCAWSGSGKEAFFGQGTRLTVV.

This chain joins TRBV7-9 and TRBJ1-1; 10 bases are shared with TRBD1. Germline CDR1 SEHNR, CDR2 FQNEAQ (reference sequence). The CDR3 has 15 residues. J lost 3 bases, V lost 5 bases, and 6 bases had no gene match. The CDR3 DNA follows: TGTGCCAGCAGCCGAGGGACAGGGGCGTACACTGAAGCTTTCTTT. Translating gives CASSRGTGAYTEAFF.

The V gene is TRBV6-1, the J gene TRBJ1-1; D gene uncertain. Trimming cost V 1 base and J 2 bases, with 11 bases left between them. CDR3 length: 15 residues. Germline CDR1 is MNHNS and CDR2 is SASEGT. The CDR3 DNA reads as TGTGCCAGCAGTGAAGTGGAGGTCCCCAACACTGAAGCTTTCTTT. Its protein product is CASSEVEVPNTEAFF.

The chain uses TRBV29-1 and TRBJ1-2, with 7 bases aligning to TRBD1. The germline V gene has CDR1 SQVTM and CDR2 ANQGSEA. There are 15 residues in the CDR3. The junction had 11 bases not matched to a gene; V was cut back by 6 bases and J by 1 base. CDR3 protein: CSVPTGTDYNYGYTF. CDR3 bases: TGCAGCGTCCCGACCGGGACAGATTATAACTATGGCTACACCTTC.

V gene TRBV18 combines with J gene TRBJ1-1, with 9 bases identical to TRBD1. The CDR3 runs 15 residues. Germline V gives CDR1 KGHSH, CDR2 LQKENI. V lost 3 bases to trimming and J lost 4 bases; unmatched junction nucleotides: 6. The CDR3 region has the DNA TGTGCCAGCTCACCTCCCGGGACAGGGCGCACTGAAGCTTTCTTT. It yields the protein CASSPPGTGRTEAFF.

The chain couples TRBV2 to TRBJ1-2, with 12 bases identical to TRBD1. Germline loops: CDR1 SNHLY, CDR2 FYNNEI. The CDR3 runs 15 residues. The V segment lost 8 bases and the J segment 7 bases; nucleotides outside the gene matches: 11. The CDR3 reads CASGGQGARIGGYTF. As DNA, the CDR3 is TGTGCCAGCGGGGGACAGGGGGCGCGAATCGGTGGCTACACCTTC. Supplemented by reference TRBV2 and TRBJ1-2, the full variable domain reads EPEVTQTPSHQVTQMGQEVILRCVPISNHLYFYWYRQILGQKVEFLVSFYNNEISEKSEIFDDQFSVERPDGSNFTLKIRSTKLEDSAMYFCASGGQGARIGGYTFGSGTRLTVV.

The chain uses TRBV6-1 and TRBJ1-4; 7 nucleotides match TRBD1. The J segment lost 4 bases and the V segment lost 3 bases, leaving 2 bases of the junction unmatched. Germline assignment: CDR1 MNHNS and CDR2 SASEGT. The CDR3 loop spans 14 amino acids. The CDR3 DNA follows: TGTGCCAGCAGTGAGGGGGACAGTAATGAAAAACTGTTTTTT. It is translated as CASSEGDSNEKLFF.

V gene TRBV7-3 combines with J gene TRBJ2-3; D is possibly TRBD2 (5 bases). V dropped 2 bases and J dropped 4 bases, with 10 bases sitting between them. This CDR3 comprises 14 residues. CDR1 is SGHTA, CDR2 FQGTGA, per germline. Written as DNA, the CDR3 is TGTGCCAGCAGCTTAGCGGGCCGCCCAGATACGCAGTATTTT. Translation: CASSLAGRPDTQYF.

The rearrangement uses TRBV5-1 and TRBJ1-2, with D possibly TRBD1 on 5 matching bases. CDR3 length equals 14 residues. Between the trimmed V and J ends, which lost 1 base and 5 bases, there was a span of 12 bases. Germline V lookup: CDR1 SGHRS, CDR2 YFSETQ. The CDR3 reads CASSLNSDSYGYTF. DNA for the CDR3: TGCGCCAGCAGCTTGAATTCCGACAGTTATGGCTACACCTTC.

This clone came up a few times. The rearrangement uses TRBV25-1 and TRBJ1-1; D call uncertain. Germline V gene sequence: CDR1 MGHDK, CDR2 SYGVNS. The CDR3 has 13 residues. The V end lost 5 bases, the J end lost 12 bases, and 19 bases lay between the germline ends. The CDR3 reads CASSNGVFYETFF. The CDR3 DNA reads as TGTGCCAGCAGTAACGGGGTTTTTTACGAGACTTTCTTT.

The genes are TRBV2 and TRBJ1-2, with D tentatively TRBD1 (5 bases). Germline V lookup: CDR1 SNHLY, CDR2 FYNNEI. CDR3 size: 11 residues. The V and J ends lost 7 bases and 2 bases respectively, with 5 bases between them. CDR3 DNA: TGTGCCAGCAACAGGAACTATGGCTACACCTTC. This gives the protein CASNRNYGYTF.

V is TRBV3-1 (or the pseudogene TRBV3-2) and J is TRBJ2-3; 12 bases are shared with TRBD2. The ends lost 4 bases at V and 2 bases at J; junction bases unmatched: 7. Germline V CDR1 and CDR2: LGHDT, YNNKEL (reference sequence). This CDR3 is built from 17 residues. The CDR3 DNA reads as TGTGCCAGCAGCCCTTGGACTAGCGGGGTACTCACAGATACGCAGTATTTT. Residues: CASSPWTSGVLTDTQYF.

The rearrangement uses TRBV5-6 and TRBJ1-1, with 7 nucleotides matching TRBD1. CDR1 is SGHDT and CDR2 is YYEEEE in the germline V gene. The J segment lost 3 bases and the V segment lost 7 bases, leaving 3 bases of the junction unmatched. The CDR3 sequence is 12 residues long. This chain's CDR3 is CASHRGYTEAFF. As DNA, the CDR3 is TGTGCCAGCCACAGGGGCTACACTGAAGCTTTCTTT.

CDR3 in DNA: TGTGCCAGCAGCCCGGGACTAGCTGATTACGAGCAGTACTTC. It encodes CASSPGLADYEQYF. This chain uses TRBV7-9 with TRBJ2-7; 9 positions match TRBD2. This CDR3 spans 14 amino acids. CDR1 and CDR2 from the germline V gene are SEHNR and FQNEAQ (reference sequence). V gave up 5 bases and J gave up 4 bases; unmatched junction bases: 6.

The chain is built from TRBV6-5 and TRBJ2-7, with TRBD1 identical over 8 bases. J lost 1 base, V lost 2 bases, and 4 bases had no gene match. Germline assignment: CDR1 MNHEY and CDR2 SVGAGI. There are 15 residues in the CDR3. CDR3 coding DNA: TGTGCCAGCAGTTACGGGGACAGGCTGTCCTACGAGCAGTACTTC. The encoded protein is CASSYGDRLSYEQYF.

This sequence joins TRBV9 and TRBJ2-5; 8 bases fit TRBD2. V shed 0 bases, J shed 5 bases, and the junction held 6 bases outside the gene matches. Germline CDR1 reads SGDLS; CDR2 reads YYNGEE. The CDR3 has 15 residues. Here the CDR3 DNA reads TGTGCCAGCAGCGTAGGGAGCGGGGGCGGGGAGACCCAGTACTTC. Its translation is CASSVGSGGGETQYF.

The CDR3 region has the DNA TGTGCTAGTGGCCTCCTTTACAATGAGCAGTTCTTC. Amino acid sequence: CASGLLYNEQFF. The chain has TRBV12-5 and TRBJ2-1, with no clear D. The CDR3 consists of 12 residues. The germline V and J ends were trimmed by 6 bases and 4 bases, with 7 bases remaining between them. From germline, CDR1 is LGHNT and CDR2 FRNRAP.

A remark on this clone: Other DNA sequences from this sample encode an identical CDR3 as well. The J gene is TRBJ1-1, the V gene TRBV24-1; 11 bases agree with TRBD1. The CDR3 consists of 15 residues. CDR1 and CDR2 (germline): KGHDR, SFDVKD. V shed 2 bases and J 7 bases; nucleotides not matched to a gene: 5. CDR3 bases: TGTGCCACCAGTGATTCGGGACAGGGGGGTGTTGAAGCTTTCTTT. Its protein product is CATSDSGQGGVEAFF.

The V call is TRBV28, the J call TRBJ1-2; 7 positions match TRBD1. With V trimmed by 6 bases and J by 3 bases, 10 bases remained unmatched. CDR1 is MDHEN, CDR2 SYDVKM, per germline. CDR3 size: 15 residues. The CDR3 is CASSPTGIYDYGYTF. The CDR3 DNA follows: TGTGCCAGCAGCCCGACAGGGATATACGACTATGGCTACACCTTC.

The chain uses TRBV9 and TRBJ1-6; no clear D gene. Trimming removed 0 bases from V and 7 bases from J, with 11 bases in between. This CDR3 has 15 residues. Germline-derived CDR1 and CDR2 are SGDLS and YYNGEE. As DNA, the CDR3 is TGTGCCAGCAGCGTAGGGGCAGTGTGGAATTCACCCCTCCACTTT. The encoded protein is CASSVGAVWNSPLHF. Looking up the rest from reference TRBV9 and TRBJ1-6 gives the full variable domain: DSGVTQTPKHLITATGQRVTLRCSPRSGDLSVYWYQQSLDQGLQFLIQYYNGEERAKGNILERFSAQQFPDLHSELNLSSLELGDSALYFCASSVGAVWNSPLHFGNGTRLTVT.

In DNA form, the CDR3 reads TGTGCCAGCAGTGAACGAGGGAAATCGAGCAATCAGCCCCAGCATTTT. Translating it yields CASSERGKSSNQPQHF. V usage is TRBV6-1 and J usage is TRBJ1-5; D uncertain. Germline V lookup: CDR1 MNHNS, CDR2 SASEGT. The CDR3 is made up of 16 amino acids. The V and J ends lost 2 bases and 1 base respectively, with 12 bases between them.

V usage is TRBV24-1 and J usage is TRBJ1-5, with 9 nucleotides matching TRBD1. Trimming cost V 4 bases and J 2 bases; bases outside gene matches: 11. The CDR3 is 18 amino acids. Germline V gene lookup returns CDR1 KGHDR and CDR2 SFDVKD. CDR3 protein: CATSETGTGFGGNQPQHF. CDR3 nucleotide sequence: TGTGCCACCAGTGAGACCGGGACAGGGTTTGGGGGCAATCAGCCCCAGCATTTT.

This chain uses TRBV28 with TRBJ1-5; no clear D gene. This CDR3 comprises 14 residues. Germline CDR1 is MDHEN and CDR2 is SYDVKM. V lost 2 bases and J 3 bases, leaving 8 bases between the germline ends. The CDR3 nucleotides read TGTGCCAGCAGTTTAATGGGCTTCAATCAGCCCCAGCATTTT. Its translation: CASSLMGFNQPQHF.

This clone was detected once. The chain combines TRBV2 with TRBJ1-4; D may be TRBD1 (6 bases). Germline CDR1 SNHLY, CDR2 FYNNEI. Trimming removed 4 bases at V and 8 bases at J, with 11 bases between. The CDR3 is 13 amino acids. DNA of the CDR3: TGTGCCAGCAGTGTTCAGGGGTGGGAAAAACTGTTTTTT. This gives the protein CASSVQGWEKLFF. Full variable domain (remainder filled in from reference TRBV2 and TRBJ1-4): EPEVTQTPSHQVTQMGQEVILRCVPISNHLYFYWYRQILGQKVEFLVSFYNNEISEKSEIFDDQFSVERPDGSNFTLKIRSTKLEDSAMYFCASSVQGWEKLFFGSGTQLSVL.